The 17 T cell receptor beta chains below all came from one sample that was sequenced in a study of CXCR3-negative and CXCR3-positive naive CD8 T cells (dated by TCRdb to the late 2010s). Sequencing used a NextSeq 550. The Human TCR Profiling Kit (MiLaboratory) was used to prepare UMI-labeled 5' RACE TRB cDNA libraries. Based on TCRdb reprocessing of the reads, there is one entry per CDR3 protein sequence, and DNA is missing. The record for this sample contains tens of thousands of distinct CDR3 sequences. The ten largest clones represent 0.55% to 0.7% of the sample. Their cognate antigens are unknown. The investigation overall reported the following: TRB CDR3s from CXCR3-positive naive cells showed higher hydrophobicity (lower Kidera factor 4), lower energy, and higher strength and volume indices than CXCR3-negative naive cells.

Input material: naive CXCR3+ CD8+ T cells from blood. Read against the paper, the sample's cell subset or site label means: CD45RO-CCR7+CD27+CD95- naive CD8+ T cells expressing CXCR3 (TNR3+). The receptors stem from a human donor in good health. Some clones in this sample may be carry-over from other donors' samples.

The CDR3 protein is CASSPLAGVEETQYF. The gene calls are TRBV28 and TRBJ2-5; TCRdb picks TRBD2, but there is no DNA to check that call. Germline V gene lookup returns CDR1 MDHEN and CDR2 SYDVKM. There are 15 residues in the CDR3.

The chain employs TRBV28 and TRBJ2-7; the D gene TCRdb calls, TRBD1, cannot be checked with no DNA. Germline V gene sequence: CDR1 MDHEN, CDR2 SYDVKM. CDR3 length: 12 residues. CDR3 protein: CASEQGAGEQYF.

The chain recombines TRBV6-4 with TRBJ2-3; TCRdb's D call, TRBD2, is unchecked because there is no DNA. The CDR3 spans 14 residues. Germline V CDR1 and CDR2: MRHNA, SNTAGT. CDR3 amino acids: CASSERGGTDTQYF.

V usage is TRBV6-5 and J usage is TRBJ2-1; lacking DNA, the TRBD1 call made by TCRdb goes unchecked. The CDR3 sequence is 11 residues long. CDR1 is MNHEY and CDR2 is SVGAGI in the germline V gene. This CDR3 is CASRTGVEQFF.

The chain is built from TRBV12-3 or TRBV12-4 and TRBJ2-3; the D call of TRBD2 rests on TCRdb alone, since no DNA is present to check it. This CDR3 spans 15 amino acids. CDR3 sequence reads: CASSLALGGADTQYF.

This rearrangement joins TRBV4-1 to TRBJ2-5; TCRdb lists TRBD2, though no DNA is available to test this call. Germline V gene data show CDR1 as MGHRA and CDR2 as YSYEKL. The length of the CDR3 is 16 residues. CDR3 in amino acids: CASSQSSGGAQETQYF.

The chain recombines TRBV28 with TRBJ2-7; TCRdb proposes TRBD1, but this gene call is untestable without DNA. CDR1 MDHEN and CDR2 SYDVKM come from the germline V gene. CDR3 length: 18 amino acids. The CDR3: CASSLVTGAQQISYEQYF.

The V and J genes are TRBV6-5 and TRBJ2-6; absent DNA, TCRdb's TRBD1 call cannot be checked. Germline lookup yields CDR1 MNHEY and CDR2 SVGAGI. This CDR3 comprises 15 residues. CDR3 sequence reads: CASSPGLGGANVLTF.

This chain connects TRBV7-9 to TRBJ2-3; TCRdb outputs TRBD2, but without DNA this stays unchecked. This CDR3 comprises 16 residues. The V gene's germline CDR1 is SEHNR and CDR2 FQNEAQ (reference sequence). CDR3: CASSPGLAAYTDTQYF. The full variable domain, completed using reference TRBV7-9 and TRBJ2-3, is DTGVSQNPRHKITKRGQNVTFRCDPISEHNRLYWYRQTLGQGPEFLTYFQNEAQLEKSRLLSDRFSAERPKGSFSTLEIQRTEQGDSAMYLCASSPGLAAYTDTQYFGPGTRLTVL.

This chain connects TRBV20-1 to TRBJ1-5; with no DNA, the TCRdb D assignment of TRBD1 cannot be verified. The length of the CDR3 is 16 residues. Germline V gives CDR1 DFQATT, CDR2 SNEGSKA (reference sequence). This chain's CDR3 is CSASIPYRGGKQPQHF.

This chain connects TRBV3-1 to TRBJ1-1. The germline gives CDR1 LGHDT, CDR2 YNNKEL (reference sequence). CDR3 length: 13 amino acids. CDR3 sequence: CASSITENTEAFF.

The chain links TRBV29-1 to TRBJ2-5. This CDR3 has 16 residues. CDR1 and CDR2 (germline): SQVTM, ANQGSEA. CDR3 region: CSVEGSSSQNQETQYF.

The V and J genes are TRBV7-9 and TRBJ2-7; TCRdb gives TRBD1 as the D gene, but with no DNA this cannot be confirmed. From germline, CDR1 is SEHNR and CDR2 FQNEAQ (reference sequence). The CDR3 has 15 residues. The CDR3 spells CASSLGSQVGHEQYF.

The V gene is TRBV7-2, the J gene TRBJ1-3. The CDR3 consists of 15 residues. Looked up from germline, CDR1 is SGHTA and CDR2 is FQGNSA. CDR3 loop: CASSSGEGAGNTIYF.

J is TRBJ2-4 and V is TRBV10-2; TCRdb selects TRBD1, and the lack of DNA leaves this call unchecked. From germline, CDR1 is WSHSY and CDR2 SAAADI. CDR3 size: 11 residues. The CDR3 sequence is CASGPGDIQYF.

This rearrangement joins TRBV19 to TRBJ2-1. The CDR3 length is 12 residues. Germline CDR1 is LNHDA and CDR2 is SQIVND (reference sequence). The chain's CDR3 is CASSIYDNEQFF.

The CDR3 reads CASSNREYIDEQYF. The chain is built from TRBV28 and TRBJ2-7; TCRdb gives TRBD2 as the D gene, but with no DNA this cannot be confirmed. The CDR3 loop spans 14 amino acids. Germline V gives CDR1 MDHEN, CDR2 SYDVKM.